This passage covers 9 T cell receptor beta chains from one sample sequenced in a study of control samples from healthy donors and cancer patients. The data were produced by immunoSEQ multiplex PCR, yet TCRdb's version contains in-frame clones alone and is incomplete. Altogether approximately 150,000 clones are present, around 94% being singletons, with the ten largest covering approximately 1.4%. Sequencing was carried out using blood. These TCRs come from a woman under 30 in good health.

This clone was counted a few times. The chain's CDR3 is CASGLSPLTYGYTF. In DNA form, the CDR3 reads TGTGCTAGTGGTTTGAGCCCACTCACCTATGGCTACACCTTC. This chain joins TRBV12-5 and TRBJ1-2, with D unclear. V was clipped by 2 bases and J by 4 bases, with 11 bases between them. The CDR3 consists of 14 residues. Germline lookup yields CDR1 LGHNT and CDR2 FRNRAP. Supplemented by reference TRBV12-5 and TRBJ1-2, the full variable domain reads DARVTQTPRHKVTEMGQEVTMRCQPILGHNTVFWYRQTMMQGLELLAYFRNRAPLDDSGMPKDRFSAEMPDATLATLKIQPSEPRDSAVYFCASGLSPLTYGYTFGSGTRLTVV.

The chain couples TRBV28 to TRBJ1-2; TRBD1 might be the D (6 bases). The germline V gene encodes CDR1 MDHEN and CDR2 SYDVKM. The V gene lost 7 bases and the J gene lost 0 bases, with 15 bases spanning the gap. The CDR3 is 15 amino acids. The CDR3 loop is CASKAGGPSNYGYTF. In nucleotides, the CDR3 is TGTGCCAGCAAAGCGGGGGGGCCTTCTAACTATGGCTACACCTTC.

This chain uses TRBV29-1 with TRBJ2-5; D gene unclear. There are 12 residues in the CDR3. Germline lookup yields CDR1 SQVTM and CDR2 ANQGSEA. V lost 0 bases to trimming and J lost 5 bases, with 7 bases between them. CDR3 nucleotide sequence: TGCAGCGTTGAAGAGGCGAGTGAGACCCAGTACTTC. It codes for CSVEEASETQYF.

The chain carries TRBV5-1 and TRBJ2-7; 10 bases are shared with TRBD2. V lost 6 bases and J lost 1; bases outside the gene matches: 4. Germline V gene sequence: CDR1 SGHRS, CDR2 YFSETQ. The CDR3 has 14 residues. Here the CDR3 reads CASKLAGDSYEQYF. For the CDR3, the DNA is TGCGCCAGCAAGCTAGCGGGGGATTCCTACGAGCAGTACTTC.

V gene TRBV6-2 or TRBV6-3 combines with J gene TRBJ1-1; TRBD1 is a possible D gene (6 bases). CDR1 is MNHEY and CDR2 is SVGEGT in the germline V gene. Trimming cost V 3 bases and J 6 bases, with 17 bases left between them. This CDR3 is built from 15 residues. This chain's CDR3 is CASSYHLRGKAEAFF. The CDR3 DNA sequence: TGTGCCAGCAGTTATCACCTGAGGGGGAAAGCTGAAGCTTTCTTT.

J is TRBJ2-7 and V is TRBV3-1 (or the pseudogene TRBV3-2); D gene ambiguous. CDR3 length: 13 residues. V lost 5 bases and J 0 bases, leaving 8 bases between the germline ends. The germline gives CDR1 LGHDT, CDR2 YNNKEL (reference sequence). The CDR3 reads CASSSVSSYEQYF. In DNA form, the CDR3 reads TGTGCCAGCAGCAGTGTCAGCTCCTACGAGCAGTACTTC.

The V call is TRBV3-1 (or the pseudogene TRBV3-2), the J call TRBJ1-6; D is perhaps TRBD1 (5 bases). V was trimmed by 4 bases and J by 7 bases, leaving 11 bases between them. Germline CDR1 LGHDT, CDR2 YNNKEL (reference sequence). The CDR3 has 14 residues. CDR3: CASSLGHRNSPLHF. CDR3 DNA sequence: TGTGCCAGCAGCCTTGGACACCGAAATTCACCCCTCCACTTT.

The chain is built from TRBV7-3 and TRBJ2-5; a possible D gene is TRBD2 (7 bases). Trimming shortened V by 2 bases and J by 2 bases, and 12 bases separated the two germline ends. Germline-derived CDR1 and CDR2 are SGHTA and FQGTGA. The CDR3 length is 15 residues. DNA of the CDR3: TGTGCCAGCAGCTTAGTAGGGGGACTACAAGAGACCCAGTACTTC. It specifies CASSLVGGLQETQYF. Full variable domain (outside the CDR3, taken from reference TRBV7-3 and TRBJ2-5): GAGVSQTPSNKVTEKGKYVELRCDPISGHTALYWYRQSLGQGPEFLIYFQGTGAADDSGLPNDRFFAVRPEGSVSTLKIQRTERGDSAVYLCASSLVGGLQETQYFGPGTRLLVL.

This clone was seen only once. The V call is TRBV19, the J call TRBJ1-5, with TRBD1 matching over 7 bases. The ends lost 6 bases at V and 3 bases at J; junction bases unmatched: 8. Germline V CDR1 and CDR2: LNHDA, SQIVND (reference sequence). This CDR3 contains 15 residues. The CDR3 spells CASRTTGIPNQPQHF. The CDR3 DNA reads as TGTGCCAGTAGGACGACAGGGATCCCCAATCAGCCCCAGCATTTT.